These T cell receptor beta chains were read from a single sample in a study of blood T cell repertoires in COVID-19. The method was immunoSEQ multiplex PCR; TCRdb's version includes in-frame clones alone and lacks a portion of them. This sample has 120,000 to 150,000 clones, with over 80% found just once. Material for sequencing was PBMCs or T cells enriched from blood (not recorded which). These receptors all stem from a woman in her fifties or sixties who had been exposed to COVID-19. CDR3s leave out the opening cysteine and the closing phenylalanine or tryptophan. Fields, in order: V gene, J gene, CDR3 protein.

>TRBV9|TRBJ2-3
ASSGLGGDTQY
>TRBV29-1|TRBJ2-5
SADLRGGETQY
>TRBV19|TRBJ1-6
ASRQRGYFNSPLH
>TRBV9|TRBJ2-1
ASSSLFSGSRNEQF
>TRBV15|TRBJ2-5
ATSRGWQGTQY
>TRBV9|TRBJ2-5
ASSVGDSRQETQY
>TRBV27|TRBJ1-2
ASTPRGGGYGYT
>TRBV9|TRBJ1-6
ASSVEGGSPLH
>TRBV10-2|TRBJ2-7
ASRGNEQY
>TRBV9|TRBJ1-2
ASSALPGRGPGSYT
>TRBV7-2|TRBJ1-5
ASSTGLSPEPQH
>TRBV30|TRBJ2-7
AWSLAAYEQY
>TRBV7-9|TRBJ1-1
ASSLIRGASDTEAF
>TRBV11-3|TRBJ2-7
ASSLVEESYEQY
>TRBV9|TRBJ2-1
ASSVGGTGENEQF
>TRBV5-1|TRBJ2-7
ASSLGTGFLTYEQY
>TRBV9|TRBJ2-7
ASSVGSGVFNEQY
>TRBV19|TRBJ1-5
ASSTLRGEGSNQPQH
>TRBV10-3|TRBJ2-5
AISATGQETQY
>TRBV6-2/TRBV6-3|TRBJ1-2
ASSSHGTGVGVDGYT
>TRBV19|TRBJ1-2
ASSIDSQGARGGYT
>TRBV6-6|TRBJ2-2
ASSPAGGRTGELF
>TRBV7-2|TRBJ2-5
ASSLARLARGQETQY
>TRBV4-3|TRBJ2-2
ASSQDPGSAGELF
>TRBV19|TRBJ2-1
ASSPGQSFYNEQF
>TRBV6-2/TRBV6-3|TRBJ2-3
ASSRTPSTDTQY
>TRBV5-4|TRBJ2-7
ASSLGSGRAGEQY